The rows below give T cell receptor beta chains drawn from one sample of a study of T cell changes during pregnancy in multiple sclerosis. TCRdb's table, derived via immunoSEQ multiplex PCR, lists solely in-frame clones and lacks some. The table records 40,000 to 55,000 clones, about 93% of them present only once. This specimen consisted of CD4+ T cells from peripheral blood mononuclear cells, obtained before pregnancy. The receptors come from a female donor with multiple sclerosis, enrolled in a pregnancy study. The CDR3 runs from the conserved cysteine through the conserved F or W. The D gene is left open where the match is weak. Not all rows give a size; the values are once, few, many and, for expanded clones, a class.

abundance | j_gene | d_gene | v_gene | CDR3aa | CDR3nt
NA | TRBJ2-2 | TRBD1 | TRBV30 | CAWRKRTGGDTGELFF | TGTGCCTGGAGAAAGCGGACAGGGGGCGACACCGGGGAGCTGTTTTTT
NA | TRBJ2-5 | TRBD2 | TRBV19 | CASSIGREETQYF | TGTGCCAGTAGTATCGGGAGGGAAGAGACCCAGTACTTC
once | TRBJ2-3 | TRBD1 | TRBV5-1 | CASSSTGGDTDTQYF | TGCGCCAGCAGCTCGACAGGGGGAGACACAGATACGCAGTATTTT
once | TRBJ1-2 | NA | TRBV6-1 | CASSGRAGGYTF | TGTGCCAGCAGTGGGCGGGCCGGGGGCTACACCTTC
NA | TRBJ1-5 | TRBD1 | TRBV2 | CASRGQGNGGNQPQHF | TGTGCCAGTAGGGGACAGGGGAATGGAGGCAATCAGCCCCAGCATTTT
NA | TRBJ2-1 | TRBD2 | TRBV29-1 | CSVDLAGGYNEQFF | TGCAGCGTTGACCTAGCGGGGGGTTACAATGAGCAGTTCTTC
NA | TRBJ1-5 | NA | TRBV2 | CASSESVSNQPQHF | TGTGCCAGCAGTGAATCCGTTAGCAATCAGCCCCAGCATTTT
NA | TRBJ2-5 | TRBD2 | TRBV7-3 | CASSGSGRAGETQYF | TGTGCCAGCAGCGGTAGCGGGAGGGCGGGAGAGACCCAGTACTTC
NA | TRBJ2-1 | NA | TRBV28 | CASSSRLPTNYNEQFF | TGTGCCAGCAGTTCAAGACTTCCCACTAACTACAATGAGCAGTTCTTC
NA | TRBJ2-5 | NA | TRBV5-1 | CASRPRGEAETQYF | TGCGCCAGCAGGCCCAGGGGAGAAGCGGAGACCCAGTACTTC
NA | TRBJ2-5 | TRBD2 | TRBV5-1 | CASSLGILREGRQETQYF | TGCGCCAGCAGCTTGGGGATCCTGCGGGAGGGCCGCCAAGAGACCCAGTACTTC
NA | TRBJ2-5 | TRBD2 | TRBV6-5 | CASRRRGGGQETQYF | TGTGCCAGCAGACGCCGCGGCGGGGGTCAAGAGACCCAGTACTTC
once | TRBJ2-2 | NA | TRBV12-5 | CASGLVVDRNTGELFF | TGTGCTAGTGGTTTGGTCGTGGACAGGAACACCGGGGAGCTGTTTTTT
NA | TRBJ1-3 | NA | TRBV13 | CASSLDTSSGNTIYF | TGTGCCAGCAGCTTAGACACCAGCTCTGGAAACACCATATATTTT
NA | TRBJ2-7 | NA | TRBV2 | CASSKSSYEQYF | TGTGCCAGCAGTAAGAGCTCCTACGAGCAGTACTTC
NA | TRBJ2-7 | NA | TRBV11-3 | CASSRQRRASSEQYF | TGTGCCAGCAGCAGACAAAGGCGGGCGTCGTCCGAGCAGTACTTC
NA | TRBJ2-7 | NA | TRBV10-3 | CAISDPRTANYEQYF | TGTGCCATCAGTGATCCCCGGACAGCCAACTACGAGCAGTACTTC
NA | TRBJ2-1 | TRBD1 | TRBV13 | CASSLRTGDNNEQFF | TGTGCCAGCAGCTTAAGGACAGGGGACAACAATGAGCAGTTCTTC
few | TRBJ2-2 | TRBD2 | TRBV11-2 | CASSQVGRWAGELFF | TGTGCCAGCAGCCAAGTCGGGAGGTGGGCCGGGGAGCTGTTTTTT
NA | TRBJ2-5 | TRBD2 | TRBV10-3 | CAIRRGTSGGQETQYF | TGTGCCATCAGGAGGGGGACTAGCGGGGGCCAAGAGACCCAGTACTTC
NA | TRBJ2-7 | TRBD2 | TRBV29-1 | CSVGGLAGGVEQYF | TGCAGCGTTGGGGGACTAGCGGGAGGAGTGGAGCAGTACTTC
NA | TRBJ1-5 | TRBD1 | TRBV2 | CASSEDRANSNQPQHF | TGTGCCAGCAGTGAGGACAGGGCTAATAGCAATCAGCCCCAGCATTTT
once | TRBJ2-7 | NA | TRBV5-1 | CASSLALGAQAYEQYF | TGCGCCAGCAGCTTGGCCTTGGGGGCCCAAGCCTACGAGCAGTACTTC
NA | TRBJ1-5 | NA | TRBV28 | CASSLRSGNQPQHF | TGTGCCAGCAGTTTGCGGTCGGGGAATCAGCCCCAGCATTTT
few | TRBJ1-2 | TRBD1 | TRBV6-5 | CASSYYHRGQGNGYTF | TGTGCCAGCAGTTACTATCACAGGGGGCAAGGGAATGGCTACACCTTC
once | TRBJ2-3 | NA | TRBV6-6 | CASRTAKYTDTQYF | TGTGCCAGCAGGACAGCCAAATACACAGATACGCAGTATTTT
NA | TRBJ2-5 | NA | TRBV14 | CASSQLGISQETQYF | TGTGCCAGCAGCCAATTGGGCATAAGCCAAGAGACCCAGTACTTC
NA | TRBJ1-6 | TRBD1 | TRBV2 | CASRGQGEGSPLHF | TGTGCCAGCAGGGGACAGGGGGAAGGTTCACCCCTCCACTTT